This TCR beta chain was recovered during a study of cytomegalovirus exposure and HLA in healthy donors. On this clone: What it binds is unknown.

The CDR3 consists of 12 residues. The germline gives CDR1 SEHNR, CDR2 FQNEAQ (reference sequence). The V end lost 7 bases, the J end lost 6 bases, and 11 bases lay between the germline ends. General study results and limits: TCR beta V- and J-gene trimming, according to a later analysis, was linked to a missense DCLRE1C variant.

With 60 Vbeta and 13 Jbeta primers, the PCR was carried out. Here immunoSEQ multiplex PCR was the method, and the copy in TCRdb shows in-frame clones only, minus some. The sample consists of approximately 92,000 clones, roughly 69% of them appearing once. V usage is TRBV7-9 and J usage is TRBJ2-3; weak D call: TRBD2 (6 bases). This receptor was identified in a man in his fifties in good health and CMV-seronegative. Material: PBMCs. CDR3 residues: CASTSGSDTQYF. In nucleotides, the CDR3 is TGTGCCAGCACGTCCGGGAGTGATACGCAGTATTTT.